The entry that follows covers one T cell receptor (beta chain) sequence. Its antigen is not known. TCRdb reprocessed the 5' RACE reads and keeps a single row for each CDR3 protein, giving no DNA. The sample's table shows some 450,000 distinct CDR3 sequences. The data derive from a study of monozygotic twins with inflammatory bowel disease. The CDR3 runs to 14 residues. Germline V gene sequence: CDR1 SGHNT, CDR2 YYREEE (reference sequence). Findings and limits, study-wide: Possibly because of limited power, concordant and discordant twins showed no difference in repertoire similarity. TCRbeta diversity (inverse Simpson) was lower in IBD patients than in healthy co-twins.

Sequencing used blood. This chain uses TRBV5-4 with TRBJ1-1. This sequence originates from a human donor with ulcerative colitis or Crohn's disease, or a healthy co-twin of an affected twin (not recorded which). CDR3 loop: CASRSQGLNTEAFF.